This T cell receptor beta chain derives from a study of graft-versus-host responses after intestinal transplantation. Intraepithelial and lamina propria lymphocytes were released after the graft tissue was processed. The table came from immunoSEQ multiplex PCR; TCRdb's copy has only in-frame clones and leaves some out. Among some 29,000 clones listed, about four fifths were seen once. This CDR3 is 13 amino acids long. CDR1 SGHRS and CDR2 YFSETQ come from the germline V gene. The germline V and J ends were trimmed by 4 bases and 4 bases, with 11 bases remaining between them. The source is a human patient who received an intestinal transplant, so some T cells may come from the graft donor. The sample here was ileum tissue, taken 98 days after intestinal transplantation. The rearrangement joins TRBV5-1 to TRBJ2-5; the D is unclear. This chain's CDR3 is CASSIDGSETQYF. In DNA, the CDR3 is TGCGCCAGCAGCATTGATGGGTCAGAGACCCAGTACTTC.